Presented here are 29 T cell receptor beta chains from one specimen sequenced in a study of blood T cells in healthy people across ages. A second PCR, run for about 7 to 11 cycles, used a sample-barcoded 5' primer plus a J-beta primer mix. TCRdb re-derived calls from the 5' RACE reads in MiXCR, one entry per CDR3 protein. In the table there are 1.2 million to 1.5 million distinct CDR3 sequences, approximately 59% of which are singletons. Material: blood. The receptors originated from a man between 18 and 29 years old in good health.

This clonotype was detected only a few times. The J gene is TRBJ2-1, the V gene TRBV5-1; 9 bases match TRBD2. The CDR3 length is 16 residues. Unmatched junction bases numbered 4, after V lost 0 bases and J lost 3 bases. Germline V gene lookup returns CDR1 SGHRS and CDR2 YFSETQ. In nucleotides, the CDR3 is TGCGCCAGCAGCTTGGCGGTGACTAGCGGCTACAATGAGCAGTTCTTC. This translates into CASSLAVTSGYNEQFF. The whole variable domain, remainder taken from reference TRBV5-1 and TRBJ2-1, is KAGVTQTPRYLIKTRGQQVTLSCSPISGHRSVSWYQQTPGQGLQFLFEYFSETQRNKGNFPGRFSGRQFSNSRSEMNVSTLELGDSALYLCASSLAVTSGYNEQFFGPGTRLTVL.

V gene TRBV12-3 or TRBV12-4 combines with J gene TRBJ1-5, with a weak D call TRBD1 (5 bases). This CDR3 has 18 residues. V was cut by 1 base and J by 2 bases, with 18 bases left in between. In DNA form, the CDR3 reads TGTGCCAGCAGTTTAGGCCGCTTACATGGCAGGGGCAATCAGCCCCAGCATTTT. Its protein product is CASSLGRLHGRGNQPQHF.

The chain combines TRBV20-1 with TRBJ2-2; D gene uncertain. The CDR3 length is 13 residues. Trimming stripped 2 bases from V and 1 base from J, with 5 bases between. Germline lookup yields CDR1 DFQATT and CDR2 SNEGSKA (reference sequence). The CDR3 DNA reads TGCAGTGCTAGATCCCAGAACACCGGGGAGCTGTTTTTT. This codes for CSARSQNTGELFF.

J is TRBJ2-1 and V is TRBV4-1; no clear D. Trimming took 2 bases from V and 4 from J, leaving 15 bases between them. The CDR3 is 16 residues long. Germline CDR1 MGHRA, CDR2 YSYEKL. The DNA of the CDR3 is TGCGCCAGCAGCCAAATCTCTGGGGTACTGTACAATGAGCAGTTCTTC. Translated: CASSQISGVLYNEQFF.

This chain connects TRBV10-3 to TRBJ2-4; TRBD2 matches 8 bases. The better agreement between TRBJ2-5 and the DNA end casts doubt on the J call. CDR3 size: 18 residues. The germline gives CDR1 ENHRY, CDR2 SYGVKD. The CDR3 DNA reads as TGTGCCATCAGTGATCTAAGCGGGGGCGGGGCGTTTGATGGGACCCAGTACTTC. Translating it yields CAISDLSGGGAFDGTQYF.

V is TRBV29-1 and J is TRBJ2-5, with D possibly being TRBD2 (7 bases). V was shortened by 6 bases and J by 9 bases, with 23 bases between the two germline ends. Germline V gene sequence: CDR1 SQVTM, CDR2 ANQGSEA. This CDR3 is 14 amino acids long. CDR3 DNA: TGCAGCGTAACTAGCGCCACGAGGGAGGGGGCCCAGTACTTC. Protein: CSVTSATREGAQYF.

This clonotype occurred once. V is TRBV20-1 and J is TRBJ2-1, with 8 nucleotides matching TRBD2. The CDR3 length is 15 residues. Germline assignment: CDR1 DFQATT and CDR2 SNEGSKA (reference sequence). V was clipped by 2 bases and J by 2 bases; unmatched bases: 5. CDR3 loop: CSARIGGGPYNEQFF. The CDR3 DNA is TGCAGTGCTAGAATTGGCGGGGGGCCCTACAATGAGCAGTTCTTC.

The sample holds a few counts of this clonotype. V gene TRBV4-3 combines with J gene TRBJ1-2, with 7 bases fitting TRBD1. V trimming: 2 bases; J trimming: 2 bases; junction bases outside the gene matches: 2. This CDR3 has 14 amino acids. Germline CDR1 LGHNA, CDR2 YSLEER. The CDR3 DNA reads as TGCGCCAGCAGCCAATCGACAGGGAACTATGGCTACACCTTC. This translates into CASSQSTGNYGYTF.

The V call is TRBV9, the J call TRBJ1-2; possibly TRBD1 for D (5 bases). V was shortened by 2 bases and J by 4 bases, with 21 bases between the two germline ends. CDR1 is SGDLS and CDR2 is YYNGEE in the germline V gene. The CDR3 runs 17 residues. The CDR3: CASSVTVTALTSYGYTF. The CDR3 nucleotides read TGTGCCAGCAGCGTGACCGTGACAGCCTTAACCTCCTATGGCTACACCTTC.

The chain recombines TRBV4-2 with TRBJ1-2; 9 bases match TRBD1. Germline-derived CDR1 and CDR2 are LGHNA and YNFKEQ. V shed 3 bases, J shed 4 bases, and the junction held 12 bases outside the gene matches. The CDR3 spans 17 residues. The CDR3 reads CASSQATGGASGYGYTF. In nucleotides, the CDR3 is TGTGCCAGCAGCCAGGCTACAGGGGGCGCCTCGGGCTATGGCTACACCTTC.

About this clonotype itself: Relative to the germline gene, one junction end is altered; a read error may explain this. The CDR3 region is CTSSLERSYEQYF. The CDR3 nucleotides read TGTACCAGCAGTTTGGAACGCTCCTACGAGCAGTACTTC. The rearrangement links TRBV27 to TRBJ2-7; D call uncertain. CDR3 length equals 13 residues. Germline CDR1 MNHEY, CDR2 SMNVEV (reference sequence).

This chain's CDR3 is CASTSREGMHTDTQYF. CDR3 DNA: TGTGCCAGCACCTCAAGGGAGGGAATGCACACAGATACGCAGTATTTT. The V gene is TRBV7-2, the J gene TRBJ2-3; 7 bases are a match to TRBD2. V shed 7 bases and J 2 bases; nucleotides not matched to a gene: 12. CDR1 SGHTA and CDR2 FQGNSA come from the germline V gene. This CDR3 comprises 16 residues.

The V gene is TRBV25-1, the J gene TRBJ2-1; 7 bases align to TRBD1. With V trimmed by 8 bases and J by 3 bases, 7 bases remained unmatched. The length of the CDR3 is 14 residues. Per the germline V gene, CDR1 is MGHDK and CDR2 is SYGVNS. The CDR3 sequence is CASETGQLYNEQFF. In DNA form, the CDR3 reads TGTGCCAGCGAAACGGGACAGCTCTACAATGAGCAGTTCTTC.

The rearrangement links TRBV12-5 to TRBJ2-5; D gene ambiguous. This CDR3 comprises 14 residues. Per the germline V gene, CDR1 is LGHNT and CDR2 is FRNRAP. The V and J ends lost 4 bases and 4 bases respectively, with 13 bases between them. In nucleotides, the CDR3 is TGTGCTAGTGGTTCATCAGCGAAGATAGAGACCCAGTACTTC. Amino acid sequence: CASGSSAKIETQYF.

The sample holds one count of this clonotype. V and J are TRBV27 and TRBJ2-7; TRBD2 matches at 11 bases. V lost 2 bases to trimming and J lost 7 bases; unmatched junction nucleotides: 16. The germline V gene encodes CDR1 MNHEY and CDR2 SMNVEV (reference sequence). This CDR3 spans 18 amino acids. The CDR3 nucleotides read TGTGCCAGCAGTTTACCTAGCGGGGGGTCAAGTTCCTACAATGAGCAGTACTTC. As protein: CASSLPSGGSSSYNEQYF.

Ten or more counts support this clonotype. V is TRBV28 and J is TRBJ1-2, with unresolved D. V lost 5 bases and J lost 6, with 13 bases in between. The CDR3 length is 13 residues. CDR1 and CDR2 from the germline V gene are MDHEN and SYDVKM. Here the CDR3 DNA reads TGTGCCAGCAGTCCGTCCCCCGTGGATGGCTACACCTTC. Translating it yields CASSPSPVDGYTF.

This clonotype was found a few times. The rearrangement uses TRBV6-5 and TRBJ2-2; 7 nucleotides match TRBD2. Per the germline V gene, CDR1 is MNHEY and CDR2 is SVGAGI. The CDR3 is 13 amino acids. With V trimmed by 6 bases and J by 5 bases, 3 bases remained unmatched. The CDR3 coding sequence is TGTGCCAGCAGGCGCGGGAGTACCGGGGAGCTGTTTTTT. Translating gives CASRRGSTGELFF.

The gene calls are TRBV4-3 and TRBJ1-1, with unresolved D. Germline V CDR1 and CDR2: LGHNA, YSLEER. CDR3 length: 17 amino acids. V lost 2 bases and J lost 2, with 18 bases in between. The DNA for the CDR3 is TGCGCCAGCAGCCAATTGATAGCGGTACCCTTTAACACTGAAGCTTTCTTT. This gives the protein CASSQLIAVPFNTEAFF.

This clonotype was found a few times. The chain couples TRBV27 to TRBJ1-1; D possibly corresponds to TRBD1 (6 bases). The CDR3 covers 16 residues. V was shortened by 5 bases and J by 3 bases, with 19 bases between the two germline ends. Looked up from germline, CDR1 is MNHEY and CDR2 is SMNVEV (reference sequence). The CDR3 here is CASSPITGQRDTEAFF. The CDR3 bases are TGTGCCAGCAGTCCGATCACAGGGCAACGGGACACTGAAGCTTTCTTT.

V usage is TRBV20-1 and J usage is TRBJ2-5; 9 nucleotides match TRBD2. Judging by the DNA end, TRBJ2-7 fits better; the J call may be wrong. CDR3 length: 14 residues. Germline CDR1 is DFQATT and CDR2 is SNEGSKA (reference sequence). The CDR3 nucleotides read TGCAGTGCCAAAGGGACTAGCTTTTTCCACGAGCAGTACTTC. Translation: CSAKGTSFFHEQYF.

This clonotype was seen more than once but under ten times. The V call is TRBV6-5, the J call TRBJ2-1; D remains unclear. The V end lost 2 bases, the J end lost 10 bases, and 9 bases lay between the germline ends. The germline V gene encodes CDR1 MNHEY and CDR2 SVGAGI. The CDR3 loop spans 12 amino acids. DNA for the CDR3: TGTGCCAGCAGTTACAACGGTGTCGAGCAGTTCTTC. As protein: CASSYNGVEQFF.

This chain links TRBV6-6 with TRBJ2-7; D gene ambiguous. The CDR3 contains 12 residues. In germline, CDR1 is MNHNY, CDR2 SVGAGI (reference sequence). Trimming cost V 2 bases and J 3 bases, with 5 bases left between them. The CDR3 sequence is CASSYGLYEQYF. CDR3 nucleotides: TGTGCCAGCAGTTACGGCCTCTACGAGCAGTACTTC.

The rearrangement joins TRBV7-2 to TRBJ1-3, with D perhaps matching TRBD1 (6 bases). The germline V gene encodes CDR1 SGHTA and CDR2 FQGNSA. V lost 6 bases to trimming and J lost 2 bases, with 14 bases between them. This CDR3 contains 15 residues. The CDR3 nucleotides read TGTGCCAGCAGGAAAGGGGGTTGGGCTGGAAACACCATATATTTT. This translates into CASRKGGWAGNTIYF.

In this sample, this clonotype turned up a few times. The chain uses TRBV10-3 and TRBJ1-2, with D unclear. CDR3 size: 14 residues. With 6 bases removed from V and 0 bases from J, the gap between germline ends came to 11 bases. The germline gives CDR1 ENHRY, CDR2 SYGVKD. The CDR3: CAIREALTNYGYTF. The CDR3 coding sequence is TGTGCCATCAGGGAGGCTTTAACTAACTATGGCTACACCTTC.

This clonotype has more than one count but fewer than ten. The J gene is TRBJ1-1, the V gene TRBV20-1, with D perhaps matching TRBD1 (6 bases). CDR3 size: 13 residues. The germline CDR1 and CDR2 sequences are DFQATT and SNEGSKA (reference sequence). Trimming stripped 6 bases from V and 5 bases from J, with 16 bases between. As DNA, the CDR3 is TGCAGTGCACCGACAGGCACGGGTACTGAAGCTTTCTTT. Protein product: CSAPTGTGTEAFF.

The V call is TRBV7-2, the J call TRBJ1-1; no definite D call. Germline lookup yields CDR1 SGHTA and CDR2 FQGNSA. The CDR3 is made up of 14 amino acids. Trimming took off 5 bases at V and 4 bases at J, with 14 bases between the two ends. CDR3 sequence reads: CASSAEEYSTEAFF. The CDR3, as DNA: TGTGCCAGCAGCGCGGAAGAGTACTCCACTGAAGCTTTCTTT.

A word on this clonotype: Relative to the germline gene, one junction end is altered; a read error may explain this. The chain couples TRBV7-2 to TRBJ2-7, with 7 bases aligning to TRBD1. This CDR3 is built from 13 residues. Germline CDR1 SGHTA, CDR2 FQGNSA. The CDR3 DNA reads TGTGCCAGCACCTTAAGGGGGCTCTACGAGCAGTACTTC. It yields the protein CASTLRGLYEQYF.

The chain recombines TRBV6-5 with TRBJ2-1, with 7 bases fitting TRBD1. The end of the DNA is better explained by TRBJ2-7, so the J call may be wrong. The germline gives CDR1 MNHEY, CDR2 SVGAGI. This CDR3 has 13 amino acids. CDR3 nucleotides: TGTGCCAGCCAGGGGGTCTCCTACAATGAGCAGTACTTC. This gives the protein CASQGVSYNEQYF.

This chain joins TRBV6-2 or TRBV6-3 and TRBJ2-5; 9 bases fit TRBD2. CDR3 length equals 16 residues. From germline, CDR1 is MNHEY and CDR2 SVGEGT. Germline trimming cut 2 bases from V and 2 bases from J; bases unmatched to any gene: 6. The CDR3 here is CASSYGGGAGQETQYF. As DNA, the CDR3 is TGTGCCAGCAGTTACGGCGGGGGGGCCGGGCAAGAGACCCAGTACTTC.